Listed here is a single T cell receptor beta chain. From germline, CDR1 is MNHEY and CDR2 SVGEGT. The V and J ends lost 2 bases and 2 bases respectively, with 5 bases between them. The CDR3 covers 13 residues. Source study methods: Nucleated cell number was recorded as an estimate derived from reference gene primer amplification. Profiled with immunoSEQ multiplex PCR; TCRdb holds only in-frame clones, not every one. V and J calls and clone size come straight from that table; D and trimming were deduced from the DNA. The repertoire holds 25,000 to 35,000 clones, with roughly 73% as singletons. This specimen belongs to a study of blood T cell repertoires in COVID-19. Study information: COVID-19 samples from acute and convalescent phases originated in the United States, Italy and Spain. PBMCs, B-cell-depleted T cells, or T cells were the source of the cDNA or gDNA that made up the material.

Sequencing was performed on peripheral blood. This receptor was identified in a woman aged 65 to 85 with active or convalescent COVID-19. The J gene is TRBJ2-3, the V gene TRBV6-2 or TRBV6-3, with D unresolved. CDR3 protein: CASSYGFTDTQYF. The CDR3 nucleotides are TGTGCCAGCAGTTACGGCTTCACAGATACGCAGTATTTT.